One and the same sample provided the 22 T cell receptor beta chains below, sequenced in a study of T cells after yellow fever vaccination (dated by TCRdb to the late 2010s). The library was built by means of 5' RACE. Reads for this sample came from an Illumina HiSeq 2500. TCRdb reanalyzed the raw reads on its own, using fastp at Q25 for trimming and MiXCR for clone calling, and kept in-frame beta chains. Merged by CDR3 protein, the rows form single entries marked with the most common genes and DNA. This sample is represented by about 300,000 distinct CDR3 sequences; 6.8% of them were singletons. 15% to 20% of the sample goes to the ten largest clones. The sample's treatment or condition, from its label and the paper: live attenuated yellow fever vaccine strain. The sequences come from PBMCs, collected more than 40 days after the first yellow fever vaccination. These receptor sequences come from a man in his late teens or twenties who received the YFV17D yellow fever vaccine.

This clonotype occurred many times. The chain is built from TRBV5-1 and TRBJ1-2; unclear D gene. Trimming shortened V by 0 bases and J by 4 bases, and 7 bases separated the two germline ends. The CDR3 is 13 amino acids. Germline values: CDR1 SGHRS, CDR2 YFSETQ. CDR3 region: CASSLVLAYGYTF. CDR3 in DNA: TGCGCCAGCAGCTTGGTGTTAGCCTATGGCTACACCTTC.

The CDR3 here is CASSLGDGNEQYV. The CDR3 DNA is TGCGCCAGCAGCTTGGGCGACGGGAACGAGCAGTACGTC. The chain employs TRBV5-1 and TRBJ2-7; D is perhaps TRBD2 (5 bases). Trimming shortened V by 0 bases and J by 5 bases, and 9 bases separated the two germline ends. This CDR3 region has 13 residues. CDR1 is SGHRS and CDR2 is YFSETQ in the germline V gene.

The chain links TRBV6-1 to TRBJ1-6; TRBD1 agrees at 7 bases. Germline CDR1 and CDR2: MNHNS and SASEGT. The CDR3 is 14 amino acids. V was clipped by 5 bases and J by 4 bases; unmatched bases: 2. The CDR3 loop is CASSRGPYNSPLHF. As DNA, the CDR3 is TGTGCCAGCAGTAGGGGGCCTTATAATTCACCCCTCCACTTT.

This clonotype came up many times. This rearrangement joins TRBV4-3 to TRBJ1-2; D is ambiguous. Germline V gene data show CDR1 as LGHNA and CDR2 as YSLEER. This CDR3 region has 13 residues. Trimming removed 1 base at V and 4 bases at J, with 7 bases between. The CDR3 here is CASSQGVTYGYTF. The CDR3 DNA follows: TGCGCCAGCAGCCAAGGGGTTACCTATGGCTACACCTTC.

This clonotype occurred many times. V and J are TRBV12-3 or TRBV12-4 and TRBJ2-1; D gene ambiguous. This CDR3 has 11 residues. Trimming took off 6 bases at V and 6 bases at J, with 6 bases between the two ends. The CDR3 DNA is TGTGCCAGCAGCCCTTTCAATGAGCAGTTCTTC. Residues: CASSPFNEQFF.

This clonotype turned up a few times. The chain recombines TRBV10-3 with TRBJ1-2; TRBD1 aligns across 7 bases. Germline loops: CDR1 ENHRY, CDR2 SYGVKD. This CDR3 comprises 15 residues. After removal of 6 bases from V and 1 base from J, the junction contained 8 bases not matched to a gene. CDR3 DNA: TGTGCCATCAGGGGACAGATACCCCTTAACTATGGCTACACCTTC. This gives the protein CAIRGQIPLNYGYTF.

This clonotype was recorded a few times. The rearrangement joins TRBV20-1 to TRBJ1-2, with unresolved D. Looked up from germline, CDR1 is DFQATT and CDR2 is SNEGSKA (reference sequence). The CDR3 is made up of 12 amino acids. V was shortened by 3 bases and J by 0 bases, with 5 bases between the two germline ends. The CDR3 loop reads CSARDPNYGYTF. The DNA for the CDR3 is TGCAGTGCTAGGGACCCTAACTATGGCTACACCTTC.

This clonotype turned up a few times. J is TRBJ1-4 and V is TRBV27; TRBD1 is a possible D gene (5 bases). This CDR3 spans 15 amino acids. Germline V gene data show CDR1 as MNHEY and CDR2 as SMNVEV (reference sequence). Trimming shortened V by 6 bases and J by 7 bases, and 18 bases separated the two germline ends. In DNA, the CDR3 is TGTGCCAGCAGCCCGTTAGGGGAATACGGTGAAAAACTGTTTTTT. It translates to CASSPLGEYGEKLFF.

The chain uses TRBV5-1 and TRBJ2-3; the D gene is possibly TRBD2 (7 bases). Germline V gene data show CDR1 as SGHRS and CDR2 as YFSETQ. There are 16 residues in the CDR3. Trimming stripped 4 bases from V and 1 base from J, with 16 bases between. This CDR3 reads CASSPGGLAGTDTQYF. The CDR3 nucleotides are TGCGCCAGCAGCCCTGGGGGGCTAGCGGGCACAGATACGCAGTATTTT.

The sample holds a few counts of this clonotype. This chain uses TRBV12-3 or TRBV12-4 with TRBJ2-5; D remains unclear. V lost 4 bases, J lost 8 bases, and 11 bases lay in between. The CDR3 has 12 residues. DNA for the CDR3: TGTGCCAGCAGTTACTGGCAAGTAACCCAGTACTTC. Translation gives CASSYWQVTQYF.

This clonotype was observed a handful of times. The V gene is TRBV6-2 or TRBV6-3, the J gene TRBJ2-1; weak D call: TRBD2 (5 bases). The CDR3 is 16 residues long. Trimming stripped 8 bases from V and 0 bases from J, with 17 bases between. Looked up from germline, CDR1 is MNHEY and CDR2 is SVGEGT. The CDR3 DNA sequence: TGTGCCAGCTCGACGGACTCGACCAGCTCCTACAATGAGCAGTTCTTC. It yields the protein CASSTDSTSSYNEQFF.

This clonotype was counted between two and nine times. The chain couples TRBV5-1 to TRBJ1-6; possibly TRBD1 for D (6 bases). The length of the CDR3 is 14 residues. Germline V gene data show CDR1 as SGHRS and CDR2 as YFSETQ. Trimming removed 4 bases at V and 7 bases at J, with 12 bases between. Here the CDR3 reads CASSLRGRNSPLHF. The DNA for the CDR3 is TGCGCCAGCAGCCTCAGGGGAAGAAATTCACCCCTCCACTTT.

This chain connects TRBV5-6 to TRBJ1-5, with D perhaps matching TRBD1 (5 bases). This CDR3 comprises 14 residues. CDR1 and CDR2 from the germline V gene are SGHDT and YYEEEE. Trimming left V 6 bases short and J 6 bases short, with 16 bases between. For the CDR3, the DNA is TGTGCCAGCACTCGGGGCCAGTATGGTCAGCCCCAGCATTTT. Protein product: CASTRGQYGQPQHF.

This clonotype was seen ten or more times. V gene TRBV12-3 or TRBV12-4 combines with J gene TRBJ2-1; 15 positions match TRBD2. Trimming cost V 3 bases and J 12 bases; bases outside gene matches: 12. This CDR3 is built from 17 residues. The CDR3 is CASSFGQGTSGGRGQFF. DNA of the CDR3: TGTGCCAGCAGTTTCGGTCAGGGGACTAGCGGGGGGAGGGGGCAGTTCTTC.

This chain joins TRBV18 and TRBJ1-2; D is possibly TRBD1 (6 bases). V dropped 4 bases and J dropped 2 bases, with 14 bases sitting between them. From germline, CDR1 is KGHSH and CDR2 LQKENI. The CDR3 contains 15 residues. CDR3 sequence (DNA): TGTGCCAGCTCACAACCGCCAGGGGCGAACTATGGCTACACCTTC. It encodes CASSQPPGANYGYTF.

The rearrangement joins TRBV4-3 to TRBJ2-4; 10 bases fit TRBD2. The CDR3 loop spans 18 amino acids. Losses at the gene ends were 4 bases for V and 1 base for J; bases not matched to a gene: 10. Germline lookup yields CDR1 LGHNA and CDR2 YSLEER. The CDR3 region is CASSPFRSGGAAKNIQYF. The DNA for the CDR3 is TGCGCCAGCAGCCCGTTTAGGAGCGGGGGGGCGGCCAAAAACATTCAGTACTTC.

This clonotype was detected a few times. V usage is TRBV7-6 and J usage is TRBJ1-6; no definite D call. The CDR3 loop spans 13 amino acids. Trimming took 8 bases from V and 5 from J, leaving 10 bases between them. Looked up from germline, CDR1 is SGHVS and CDR2 is FNYEAQ. The CDR3, as DNA: TGTGCCAGCGGGCCGTTCCATAATTCACCCCTCCACTTT. It codes for CASGPFHNSPLHF.

This clonotype has at least ten counts. The chain is built from TRBV28 and TRBJ2-7; D may be TRBD1 (6 bases). CDR3 size: 16 residues. V gave up 4 bases and J gave up 0 bases, with 16 bases separating them. The germline V gene encodes CDR1 MDHEN and CDR2 SYDVKM. The CDR3 bases are TGTGCCAGCAGTTCCGTGACAGGCGGTGCCTCCTACGAGCAGTACGTC. Protein sequence: CASSSVTGGASYEQYV.

This clonotype was seen ten or more times. The chain combines TRBV7-6 with TRBJ2-5; TRBD1 might be the D (5 bases). Germline assignment: CDR1 SGHVS and CDR2 FNYEAQ. The CDR3 covers 13 residues. V was cut by 1 base and J by 5 bases, with 8 bases left in between. The CDR3 reads CASSLGRVETQYF. The CDR3 DNA is TGTGCCAGCAGCTTAGGCAGGGTCGAGACCCAGTACTTC.

This clonotype turned up a few times. The J gene is TRBJ1-1, the V gene TRBV18; maybe TRBD1 (6 bases). CDR3 size: 13 residues. Trimming stripped 1 base from V and 8 bases from J, with 11 bases between. In germline, CDR1 is KGHSH, CDR2 LQKENI. The chain's CDR3 is CASSPLDRLEAFF. The CDR3 DNA follows: TGTGCCAGCTCACCACTGGACAGACTAGAAGCTTTCTTT.

This clonotype was seen a handful of times. This sequence joins TRBV25-1 and TRBJ2-3; D may match TRBD1 or TRBD2 (5 bases each). The CDR3 is 15 amino acids. V lost 3 bases, J lost 0 bases, and 10 bases lay in between. Germline V gene lookup returns CDR1 MGHDK and CDR2 SYGVNS. CDR3 region: CASSDGTTSTDTQYF. The DNA for the CDR3 is TGTGCCAGCAGTGATGGGACCACTAGCACAGATACGCAGTATTTT.

This clonotype was seen repeatedly, ten times or more. The chain carries TRBV18 and TRBJ2-7; TRBD2 is a possible D gene (5 bases). Trimming removed 0 bases from V and 6 bases from J, with 9 bases in between. Germline CDR1 KGHSH, CDR2 LQKENI. CDR3 length equals 13 residues. The CDR3 region is CASSPPASREQYF. The CDR3 DNA follows: TGTGCCAGCTCACCACCGGCTAGCCGCGAGCAGTACTTC. Full variable domain (outside the CDR3, taken from reference TRBV18 and TRBJ2-7): NAGVMQNPRHLVRRRGQEARLRCSPMKGHSHVYWYRQLPEEGLKFMVYLQKENIIDESGMPKERFSAEFPKEGPSILRIQQVVRGDSAAYFCASSPPASREQYFGPGTRLTVT.